The next 26 T cell receptor beta chains were all read from a single sample in a study of tumor-infiltrating lymphocytes in oesophageal squamous cell carcinoma. TCRdb called the PCR reads again in MiXCR, with one record for every CDR3 protein. The sample lists about 15,000 distinct CDR3 sequences; roughly half were seen once. Sequences were obtained from blood. These receptor sequences come from a male donor with esophageal squamous cell carcinoma.

This rearrangement joins TRBV7-2 to TRBJ2-1, with 10 bases fitting TRBD2. Germline assignment: CDR1 SGHTA and CDR2 FQGNSA. V dropped 5 bases and J dropped 1; count of bases not matched to a gene: 14. The CDR3 consists of 19 residues. The CDR3 region has the DNA TGTGCCAGCAGCCATCCCCGTTCTAGCGGGAGTGATTCCTACAATGAGCAGTTCTTC. Residues: CASSHPRSSGSDSYNEQFF.

This clonotype was counted many times. The chain is built from TRBV5-6 and TRBJ2-3; 10 nucleotides line up with TRBD2. Germline-derived CDR1 and CDR2 are SGHDT and YYEEEE. With V trimmed by 4 bases and J by 6 bases, 8 bases remained unmatched. The CDR3 covers 15 residues. In nucleotides, the CDR3 is TGTGCCAGCAGCATGATAGCGGGAGGCGCGGATACGCAGTATTTT. Its translation: CASSMIAGGADTQYF.

This rearrangement joins TRBV12-3 or TRBV12-4 to TRBJ2-3, with D perhaps given as TRBD1 or TRBD2 (5 bases each). The CDR3 loop spans 13 amino acids. V lost 3 bases and J lost 4, with 8 bases in between. CDR3 amino acids: CASSFQGADTQYF. CDR3 DNA sequence: TGTGCCAGCAGTTTTCAGGGAGCAGATACGCAGTATTTT.

The J gene is TRBJ2-3, the V gene TRBV7-6, with 10 bases lining up with TRBD2. The CDR3 has 16 residues. Germline loops: CDR1 SGHVS, CDR2 FNYEAQ. The V and J ends lost 1 base and 1 base, in that order; junction bases with no gene match: 2. CDR3 amino acids: CASSLVSGGGTDTQYF. The CDR3 DNA follows: TGTGCCAGCAGCTTAGTCAGCGGGGGGGGCACAGATACGCAGTATTTT.

This clonotype has just a few counts. Being one base from a much bigger clone, this may be a read error. The rearrangement uses TRBV7-6 and TRBJ2-7, with 8 bases lining up with TRBD1. The DNA end lines up better with TRBJ2-1; the J call may be wrong. There are 14 residues in the CDR3. CDR1 SGHVS and CDR2 FNYEAQ come from the germline V gene. The CDR3 region has the DNA TGTGCCAGCAGCGCCCCCGGGACAGGCCTTGAGCAGTTCTTC. It is translated as CASSAPGTGLEQFF.

The genes are TRBV7-9 and TRBJ2-5, with D perhaps matching TRBD1 (6 bases). Trimming removed 6 bases from V and 5 bases from J, with 16 bases in between. The CDR3 spans 14 residues. The germline V gene encodes CDR1 SEHNR and CDR2 FQNEAQ (reference sequence). The DNA of the CDR3 is TGTGCCAGCAGTCGACAGGCTGGCGAGGAGACCCAGTACTTC. It encodes CASSRQAGEETQYF.

V is TRBV24-1 and J is TRBJ2-5, with D maybe TRBD2 (5 bases). The CDR3 is 16 residues long. The V gene lost 5 bases and the J gene lost 2 bases, with 17 bases spanning the gap. Germline CDR1 is KGHDR and CDR2 is SFDVKD. CDR3 nucleotide sequence: TGTGCCACCAGTGCACCCCCGGACCGGGGACAAGAGACCCAGTACTTC. This translates into CATSAPPDRGQETQYF.

The V gene is TRBV7-4, the J gene TRBJ1-3; no firm D call. Trimming left V 3 bases short and J 0 bases short, with 9 bases between. Germline CDR1 SGHVT, CDR2 SQSDAQ. The CDR3 loop spans 15 amino acids. The CDR3 reads CASSLGTNSGNTIYF. CDR3 coding DNA: TGTGCCAGCAGCTTGGGAACCAACTCTGGAAACACCATATATTTT.

The chain has TRBV7-8 and TRBJ2-7, with TRBD2 matching over 10 bases. The DNA end is more similar to TRBJ2-1, so the J call may be wrong. The germline V gene encodes CDR1 SGHVS and CDR2 FQNEAQ. The CDR3 runs 16 residues. CDR3 protein: CASSSLGTSAYNEQFF. DNA of the CDR3: TGTGCCAGCAGCTCCCTGGGGACTAGCGCTTACAATGAGCAGTTCTTC.

This clonotype turned up a few times. The chain is built from TRBV7-6 and TRBJ2-7, with 11 bases identical to TRBD2. TRBJ2-1 matches the DNA end more closely, so the J call is doubtful. Germline CDR1 reads SGHVS; CDR2 reads FNYEAQ. The CDR3 is 15 residues long. The CDR3 here is CASSSTSGVLGEQFF. CDR3 bases: TGTGCCAGCAGCTCGACTAGCGGGGTATTGGGTGAGCAGTTCTTC.

The chain couples TRBV7-3 to TRBJ2-3, with unresolved D. With the DNA end fitting TRBJ2-7 better, the J assignment may be wrong. The CDR3 runs to 13 residues. Germline V CDR1 and CDR2: SGHTA, FQGTGA. This CDR3 reads CASSLSFQTEQYF. CDR3 coding DNA: TGTGCCAGCAGCTTAAGTTTCCAGACTGAGCAGTACTTC.

This clonotype was counted a few times. The chain uses TRBV12-3 or TRBV12-4 and TRBJ2-5; 10 nucleotides align to TRBD2. The CDR3 is 16 amino acids. With 3 bases clipped from V and 1 base from J, the junction kept 5 bases outside the gene matches. CDR3 sequence reads: CASSLASGGPQETQYF. The DNA for the CDR3 is TGTGCCAGCAGTTTGGCTAGCGGGGGCCCCCAAGAGACCCAGTACTTC.

In this sample, this clonotype turned up many times. This chain joins TRBV14 and TRBJ2-1; 9 nucleotides line up with TRBD2. Looked up from germline, CDR1 is SGHDN and CDR2 is FVKESK. V trimming: 1 base; J trimming: 4 bases; junction bases outside the gene matches: 2. The CDR3 contains 15 residues. DNA of the CDR3: TGTGCCAGCAGCCAAGGGACTAGCGAGTACAATGAGCAGTTCTTC. Its protein is CASSQGTSEYNEQFF.

This clonotype was seen many times. This chain uses TRBV11-3 with TRBJ2-7; D is undetermined. The CDR3 runs to 14 residues. Germline V lookup: CDR1 SGHNT, CDR2 YENEEA. Trimming shortened V by 1 base and J by 7 bases, and 14 bases separated the two germline ends. CDR3 protein: CASSLGGTALEQYF. DNA for the CDR3: TGTGCCAGCAGCTTAGGAGGCACAGCTTTAGAGCAGTACTTC.

As concerns this clonotype: A read error may explain this, as a much larger clone is one base away. V gene TRBV15 combines with J gene TRBJ1-1; D unresolved. Germline assignment: CDR1 LNHNV and CDR2 YYDKDF (reference sequence). The CDR3 length is 14 residues. DNA for the CDR3: TGTGTCACCAGCGGGCCAGCCTACGGCACTGAAGCTTTCTTT. Its protein product is CVTSGPAYGTEAFF.

J is TRBJ2-4 and V is TRBV6-8, with 10 bases lining up with TRBD1. The J call may be incorrect, as the DNA end agrees better with TRBJ2-1. This CDR3 has 14 amino acids. The germline V gene encodes CDR1 MNHGY and CDR2 SAAAGT. The CDR3 DNA reads TGTGCCAGCACCCGGGACAGGGGAAACAATGAGCAGTTCTTC. This codes for CASTRDRGNNEQFF.

The V and J genes are TRBV6-8 and TRBJ1-2; 11 positions match TRBD2. The last part of the DNA fits TRBJ2-1 better; the J call may be wrong. The CDR3 is 15 amino acids. The germline gives CDR1 MNHGY, CDR2 SAAAGT. CDR3 sequence reads: CASSWLAGGGDEQFF. The CDR3 DNA sequence: TGTGCCAGCAGTTGGCTAGCGGGAGGCGGTGATGAGCAGTTCTTC.

The chain recombines TRBV11-1 with TRBJ2-3; 8 bases line up with TRBD1. V was pared by 5 bases and J by 1 base, with 11 bases of the junction left unmatched. The CDR3 is made up of 17 amino acids. Germline CDR1 and CDR2: SGHAT and FQDESV (reference sequence). Here the CDR3 reads CASSQGVGTGRTDTQYF. Written as DNA, the CDR3 is TGTGCCAGCAGCCAGGGGGTCGGGACAGGCCGCACAGATACGCAGTATTTT.

V gene TRBV7-2 combines with J gene TRBJ2-3; D is possibly TRBD1 (6 bases). The J call could be wrong; TRBJ1-1 is a better fit for the DNA end. The CDR3 is made up of 15 amino acids. Germline assignment: CDR1 SGHTA and CDR2 FQGNSA. CDR3 nucleotides: TGTGCCAGCAGCTTAACGCTGGGGGGCCAGAATGAAGCTTTCTTT. This gives the protein CASSLTLGGQNEAFF.

There are a few counts of this clonotype. V gene TRBV10-2 combines with J gene TRBJ2-5, with 7 bases that match TRBD2. CDR3 length: 15 residues. V was pared by 7 bases and J by 11 bases, with 19 bases of the junction left unmatched. Germline lookup yields CDR1 WSHSY and CDR2 SAAADI. DNA of the CDR3: TGCGCCAGCACTACAAGCGGGAATCGGTACAATGAGCAGTACTTC. Protein product: CASTTSGNRYNEQYF.

This sequence joins TRBV7-2 and TRBJ2-1; possibly TRBD2 for D (6 bases). V gave up 2 bases and J gave up 2 bases, with 16 bases separating them. Germline CDR1 SGHTA, CDR2 FQGNSA. The CDR3 loop spans 17 amino acids. Here the CDR3 DNA reads TGTGCCAGCAGCTTAAATTTTGTGACTAGGGCCTACAATGAGCAGTTCTTC. Its protein is CASSLNFVTRAYNEQFF.

Sample share makes this clonotype medium-sized. The V gene is TRBV12-3 or TRBV12-4, the J gene TRBJ2-1, with TRBD1 matching 8 bases. The CDR3 consists of 13 residues. V trimming: 4 bases; J trimming: 8 bases; junction bases outside the gene matches: 4. DNA for the CDR3: TGTGCCAGCAGTTCCGGGACAGGACATGAGCAGTTCTTC. Its protein is CASSSGTGHEQFF.

This clonotype has ten or more counts. V usage is TRBV5-6 and J usage is TRBJ2-7, with 7 bases aligning to TRBD1. CDR3 length: 14 amino acids. Germline V CDR1 and CDR2: SGHDT, YYEEEE. The trim removed 5 bases at V and 3 bases at J, leaving 8 bases unmatched. CDR3 coding DNA: TGTGCCAGCAGTAGTTGGGACAGAGACTACGAGCAGTACTTC. This encodes CASSSWDRDYEQYF.

This chain uses TRBV6-1 with TRBJ2-4; D is ambiguous. Gene TRBJ1-2 matches the end of the DNA better, so the J call may be wrong. This CDR3 is built from 15 residues. Germline loops: CDR1 MNHNS, CDR2 SASEGT. CDR3 loop: CASSGEAGGNYGYTF. As DNA, the CDR3 is TGTGCCAGCAGTGGAGAGGCAGGAGGGAACTATGGCTACACCTTC.

This sequence joins TRBV28 and TRBJ2-6; D uncertain. Gene TRBJ2-7 matches the end of the DNA better, so the J call may be wrong. Germline V gene lookup returns CDR1 MDHEN and CDR2 SYDVKM. CDR3 length: 13 residues. CDR3 in amino acids: CASSFGQSYEQYF. The CDR3 DNA reads as TGTGCCAGCAGTTTTGGTCAAAGTTACGAGCAGTACTTC.

This clonotype was detected many times. Given a much more abundant clone one base away, this may be a read error. This chain's CDR3 is CASWASSGSNEQYF. The DNA of the CDR3 is TGTGCCAGCTGGGCATCTAGCGGGAGCAATGAGCAGTACTTC. The chain has TRBV6-1 and TRBJ2-7, with TRBD2 matching over 10 bases. With V trimmed by 8 bases and J by 7 bases, 11 bases remained unmatched. This CDR3 region has 14 residues. Germline V gives CDR1 MNHNS, CDR2 SASEGT.